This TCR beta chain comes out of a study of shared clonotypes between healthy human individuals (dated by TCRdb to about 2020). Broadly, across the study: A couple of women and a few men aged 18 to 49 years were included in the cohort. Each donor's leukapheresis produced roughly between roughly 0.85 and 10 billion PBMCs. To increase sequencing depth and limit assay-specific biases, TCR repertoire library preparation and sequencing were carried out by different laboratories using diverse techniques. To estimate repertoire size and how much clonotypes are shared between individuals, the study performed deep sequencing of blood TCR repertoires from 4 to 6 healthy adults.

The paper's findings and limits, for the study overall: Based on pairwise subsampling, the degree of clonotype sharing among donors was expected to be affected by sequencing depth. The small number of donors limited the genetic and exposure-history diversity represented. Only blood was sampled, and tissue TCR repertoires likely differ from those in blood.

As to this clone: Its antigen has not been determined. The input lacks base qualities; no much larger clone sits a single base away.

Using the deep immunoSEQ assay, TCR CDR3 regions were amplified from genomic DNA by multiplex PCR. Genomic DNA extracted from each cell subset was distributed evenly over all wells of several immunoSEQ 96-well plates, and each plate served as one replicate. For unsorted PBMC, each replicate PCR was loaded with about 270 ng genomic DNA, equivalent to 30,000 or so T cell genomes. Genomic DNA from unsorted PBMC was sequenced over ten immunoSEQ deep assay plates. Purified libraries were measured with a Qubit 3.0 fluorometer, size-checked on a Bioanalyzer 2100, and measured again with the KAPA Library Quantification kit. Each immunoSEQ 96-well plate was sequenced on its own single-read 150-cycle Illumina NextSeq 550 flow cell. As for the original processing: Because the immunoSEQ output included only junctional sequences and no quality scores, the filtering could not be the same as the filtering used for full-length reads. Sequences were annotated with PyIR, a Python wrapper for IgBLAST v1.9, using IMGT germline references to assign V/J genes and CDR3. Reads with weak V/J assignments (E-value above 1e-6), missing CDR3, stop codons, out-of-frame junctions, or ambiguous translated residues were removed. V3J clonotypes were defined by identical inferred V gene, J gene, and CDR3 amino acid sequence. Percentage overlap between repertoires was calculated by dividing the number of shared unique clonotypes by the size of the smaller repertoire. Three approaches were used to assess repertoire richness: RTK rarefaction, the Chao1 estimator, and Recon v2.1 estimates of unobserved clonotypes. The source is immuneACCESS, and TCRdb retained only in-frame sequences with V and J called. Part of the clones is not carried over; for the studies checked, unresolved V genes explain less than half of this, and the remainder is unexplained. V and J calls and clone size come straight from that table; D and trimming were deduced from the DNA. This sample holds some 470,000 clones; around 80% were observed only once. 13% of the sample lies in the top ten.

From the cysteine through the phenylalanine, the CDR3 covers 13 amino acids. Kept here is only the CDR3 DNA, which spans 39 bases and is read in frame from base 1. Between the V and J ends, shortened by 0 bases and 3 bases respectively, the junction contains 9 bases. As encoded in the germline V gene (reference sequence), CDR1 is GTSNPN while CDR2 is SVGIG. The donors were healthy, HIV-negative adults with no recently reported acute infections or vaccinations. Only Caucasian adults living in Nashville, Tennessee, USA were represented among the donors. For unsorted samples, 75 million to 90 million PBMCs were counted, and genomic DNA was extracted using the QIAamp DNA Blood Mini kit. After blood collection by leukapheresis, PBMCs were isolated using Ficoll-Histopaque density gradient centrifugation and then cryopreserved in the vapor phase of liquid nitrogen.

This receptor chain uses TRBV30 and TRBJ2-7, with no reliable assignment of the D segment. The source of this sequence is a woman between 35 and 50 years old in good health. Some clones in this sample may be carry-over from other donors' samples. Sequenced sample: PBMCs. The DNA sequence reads TGTGCCTGGAGTGTAGGCAGGTACTACGAGCAGTACTTC. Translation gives CAWSVGRYYEQYF.